This paragraph reports one T cell receptor (beta chain). This sample was taken from a study of memory CD4+ T cells and cytomegalovirus serostatus. Study processing details: Out-of-frame sequences were removed, leaving roughly 2.1 million distinct TCRbeta sequences. Sequencing was performed with immunoSEQ multiplex PCR; in TCRdb, only in-frame clones are kept and a portion is missing. The V and J calls and clone size come from that table; D and trimming were worked out from the DNA. The sample records 54,000 or so clones, about three quarters being singletons. The CDR3 runs 15 residues. Germline CDR1 is SGHVS and CDR2 is FQNEAQ. Trimming left V 3 bases short and J 5 bases short, with 16 bases between. Single viable CD3+CD4+CD8-CD45RO+ cells were sorted as the memory CD4+ T cells.

This sequence originates from an adult in good health and CMV-seronegative. The V and J genes are TRBV7-8 and TRBJ1-2; no clear D. The sequencing sample was made of memory CD4+ T cells from blood. CDR3 nucleotide sequence: TGTGCCAGCAGCTTTCGGACGGCGGGAACGTATGGCTACACCTTC. This translates into CASSFRTAGTYGYTF.